Each of the 11 T cell receptor beta chains below was sequenced from the same sample in a study of control samples from healthy donors and cancer patients. The data were produced by immunoSEQ multiplex PCR, yet TCRdb's version contains in-frame clones alone and is incomplete. The table records about 69,000 clones, roughly 84% of them present only once. The sequenced material came from PBMCs. These receptors came from a woman in her forties or fifties with lung cancer.

The chain has TRBV27 and TRBJ2-1, with D unresolved. CDR1 MNHEY and CDR2 SMNVEV come from the germline V gene (reference sequence). Trimming took off 1 base at V and 7 bases at J, with 17 bases between the two ends. This CDR3 has 16 amino acids. The CDR3 DNA sequence: TGTGCCAGCAGTTTATATGGGGTGATAAGGTATAATGAGCAGTTCTTC. It translates to CASSLYGVIRYNEQFF.

The chain recombines TRBV18 with TRBJ1-1, with D unclear. V was shortened by 6 bases and J by 4 bases, with 21 bases between the two germline ends. The CDR3 is 16 residues long. In germline, CDR1 is KGHSH, CDR2 LQKENI. CDR3 in amino acids: CASSPTNVGGGTEAFF. DNA of the CDR3: TGTGCCAGCTCCCCAACTAACGTCGGAGGAGGCACTGAAGCTTTCTTT. Together with reference TRBV18 and TRBJ1-1, the CDR3 gives the full variable domain: NAGVMQNPRHLVRRRGQEARLRCSPMKGHSHVYWYRQLPEEGLKFMVYLQKENIIDESGMPKERFSAEFPKEGPSILRIQQVVRGDSAAYFCASSPTNVGGGTEAFFGQGTRLTVV.

V and J are TRBV7-9 and TRBJ2-7, with TRBD2 as a possible D gene (5 bases). The CDR3 extends over 13 amino acids. CDR1 SEHNR and CDR2 FQNEAQ come from the germline V gene (reference sequence). V lost 1 base and J 6 bases, leaving 10 bases between the germline ends. The CDR3 DNA sequence: TGTGCCAGCAGCTTAGTCGGGGATGGCGAGCAGTACTTC. Amino acids: CASSLVGDGEQYF. Combining the CDR3 with reference TRBV7-9 and TRBJ2-7 gives the whole variable domain DTGVSQNPRHKITKRGQNVTFRCDPISEHNRLYWYRQTLGQGPEFLTYFQNEAQLEKSRLLSDRFSAERPKGSFSTLEIQRTEQGDSAMYLCASSLVGDGEQYFGPGTRLTVT.

A few counts support this clone. The chain joins TRBV30 to TRBJ2-7; possible D gene TRBD2, 6 bases. This CDR3 is 13 amino acids long. V was shortened by 8 bases and J by 1 base, with 15 bases between the two germline ends. Germline-derived CDR1 and CDR2 are GTSNPN and SVGIG (reference sequence). CDR3 sequence (DNA): TGTGCCAGGGACCGGGAGATTTCCTACGAGCAGTACTTC. Protein: CARDREISYEQYF.

This clone was recorded only once. The rearrangement links TRBV12-5 to TRBJ1-1, with TRBD1 as a possible D gene (6 bases). Germline lookup yields CDR1 LGHNT and CDR2 FRNRAP. CDR3 length: 13 residues. Between the trimmed V and J ends, which lost 1 base and 5 bases, there was a span of 8 bases. The chain's CDR3 is CASGLEGGTEAFF. The CDR3 DNA is TGTGCTAGTGGTTTGGAGGGGGGAACTGAAGCTTTCTTT.

The gene calls are TRBV11-2 and TRBJ2-3; 10 bases match TRBD1. This CDR3 contains 17 residues. Trimming cost V 5 bases and J 4 bases; bases outside gene matches: 12. The V gene's germline CDR1 is SGHAT and CDR2 FQNNGV. The CDR3 is CASSTKTGTGDADTQYF. The CDR3 DNA sequence: TGTGCCAGCAGCACCAAAACCGGGACAGGGGACGCAGATACGCAGTATTTT.

The chain is built from TRBV5-6 and TRBJ1-2; no clear D gene. The V gene's germline CDR1 is SGHDT and CDR2 YYEEEE. The CDR3 sequence is 15 residues long. With 1 base removed from V and 0 bases from J, the gap between germline ends came to 10 bases. The CDR3 loop is CASSLTPTANYGYTF. In nucleotides, the CDR3 is TGTGCCAGCAGCTTGACTCCTACAGCTAACTATGGCTACACCTTC.

The rearrangement joins TRBV2 to TRBJ2-7, with D possibly matching TRBD2 (6 bases). CDR3 length equals 14 residues. Trimming stripped 7 bases from V and 3 bases from J, with 16 bases between. Germline-derived CDR1 and CDR2 are SNHLY and FYNNEI. The CDR3 coding sequence is TGTGCCAGCACTTTCTCGACTAGTAACTACGAGCAGTACTTC. This encodes CASTFSTSNYEQYF.

The chain is built from TRBV4-3 and TRBJ2-1, with D hard to call. The V end lost 7 bases, the J end lost 2 bases, and 18 bases lay between the germline ends. This CDR3 has 16 amino acids. Germline CDR1 and CDR2: LGHNA and YSLEER. CDR3 in amino acids: CASTISVVGAYNEQFF. CDR3 bases: TGCGCCAGCACCATATCAGTTGTCGGAGCCTACAATGAGCAGTTCTTC.

This clone was detected a few times. This chain joins TRBV18 and TRBJ1-1; D not resolved. Germline loops: CDR1 KGHSH, CDR2 LQKENI. Trimming left V 3 bases short and J 3 bases short, with 8 bases between. The CDR3 covers 13 residues. The CDR3 reads CASSPLKDTEAFF. DNA for the CDR3: TGTGCCAGCTCACCCCTCAAAGACACTGAAGCTTTCTTT.

V and J are TRBV7-9 and TRBJ2-5; 9 bases align to TRBD1. This CDR3 is built from 17 residues. Germline CDR1 reads SEHNR; CDR2 reads FQNEAQ (reference sequence). The ends lost 5 bases at V and 4 bases at J; junction bases unmatched: 14. CDR3 sequence: CASSMIPGTGQSETQYF. CDR3 nucleotides: TGTGCCAGCAGCATGATCCCCGGGACAGGGCAGTCAGAGACCCAGTACTTC.